Listed below are T cell receptor beta chains from one sample, sequenced in a study of tumor-infiltrating lymphocytes in oesophageal squamous cell carcinoma. TCRdb reprocessed the PCR reads via MiXCR and lists one record per CDR3 protein. The sample lists roughly 9,000 distinct CDR3 sequences, roughly 65% occurring once. The material sequenced was esophageal tumor tissue. The receptors derive from a female donor with esophageal squamous cell carcinoma. The CDR3 runs from the conserved cysteine through the conserved F or W. Fields, in order: V gene, clone size, J gene, CDR3 length, D gene, CDR3 protein, CDR3 DNA. D genes are given only for firm matches. Size tells how often a clone was seen (once, few, many) or the class of an expanded clone, and some rows leave it out.

TRBV28	.	TRBJ2-2	17	.	CASSLGGAATNTGELFF	TGTGCCAGCAGTTTGGGGGGGGCCGCTACGAACACCGGGGAGCTGTTTTTT
TRBV7-4	.	TRBJ2-5	13	.	CASSLVQEETQYF	TGTGCCAGCAGCTTAGTACAAGAAGAGACCCAGTACTTC
TRBV28	.	TRBJ1-2	11	.	CASSGPYGYTF	TGTGCCAGCAGTGGACCCTATGGCTACACCTTC
TRBV7-9	.	TRBJ2-7	17	.	CASSLVGPFQGSYEQYF	TGTGCCAGCAGCTTAGTGGGCCCTTTTCAGGGTTCCTACGAGCAGTACTTC
TRBV7-2	.	TRBJ2-5	14	TRBD1	CASSRDRTQETQYF	TGTGCCAGCAGCCGGGACAGGACACAAGAGACCCAGTACTTC
TRBV7-2	.	TRBJ1-2	13	.	CASNYQLSGGYTF	TGTGCCAGCAACTATCAACTTTCCGGTGGCTACACCTTC
TRBV4-3	.	TRBJ2-7	15	.	CASSQDTQILNEQYF	TGCGCCAGCAGCCAAGATACCCAAATTCTGAATGAGCAGTACTTC
TRBV7-2	few	TRBJ2-5	14	.	CASSTGPVGETQYF	TGTGCCAGCAGCACCGGACCAGTCGGGGAGACCCAGTACTTC
TRBV7-2	.	TRBJ2-7	15	TRBD2	CASSPEHSGHYEQYF	TGTGCCAGCAGCCCCGAACATAGCGGGCACTACGAGCAGTACTTC
TRBV7-4	.	TRBJ2-7	12	.	CASSFKTYEQYF	TGTGCCAGCAGCTTTAAAACCTACGAGCAGTACTTC
TRBV7-2	.	TRBJ2-1	12	.	CASSLRMHEQFF	TGTGCCAGCAGCTTAAGGATGCACGAGCAGTTCTTC
TRBV7-2	once	TRBJ2-5	12	.	CASSPPGETQYF	TGTGCCAGCAGCCCCCCGGGGGAGACCCAGTACTTC
TRBV12-3/TRBV12-4	.	TRBJ2-5	16	TRBD1	CASSPGTGRLQETQYF	TGTGCCAGCAGCCCAGGGACAGGTAGACTCCAAGAGACCCAGTACTTC
TRBV7-2	.	TRBJ2-2	15	.	CASSLSYEYTGELFF	TGTGCCAGCAGCTTATCCTATGAATACACCGGGGAGCTGTTTTTT
TRBV7-8	.	TRBJ1-1	13	TRBD1	CASRRTGYTEAFF	TGTGCCAGCAGGCGGACAGGCTACACTGAAGCTTTCTTT
TRBV11-2	.	TRBJ2-1	14	TRBD2	CASSQQTSGNEQFF	TGTGCCAGCAGCCAGCAGACTAGCGGGAATGAGCAGTTCTTC
TRBV6-1	few	TRBJ2-7	14	.	CASSRDFSSYEQYF	TGTGCCAGCTCAAGGGACTTCAGCTCCTACGAGCAGTACTTC
TRBV5-5	.	TRBJ2-3	14	.	CASSLGRTTDTQYF	TGTGCCAGCAGCTTAGGACGGACCACAGATACGCAGTATTTT
TRBV7-2	.	TRBJ2-3	13	.	CASSLARADTQYF	TGTGCCAGCAGCTTAGCGCGGGCAGATACGCAGTATTTT
TRBV6-1	medium-sized	TRBJ2-5	11	.	CASTIGETQYF	TGTGCCAGCACCATCGGGGAGACCCAGTACTTC
TRBV28	.	TRBJ2-5	14	.	CASSFFHRAGTQYF	TGTGCCAGCAGTTTCTTCCATCGAGCGGGGACCCAGTACTTC
TRBV6-1	.	TRBJ2-7	16	TRBD2	CASSSRTSGGRNEQYF	TGTGCCAGCAGTTCCCGGACTAGCGGGGGGAGGAACGAGCAGTACTTC
TRBV7-6	few	TRBJ2-5	13	.	CASSTRTEETQYF	TGTGCTAGCAGCACCCGAACAGAAGAGACCCAGTACTTC
TRBV10-3	.	TRBJ2-3	18	TRBD2	CAISESNTRGMVTDTQYF	TGTGCCATCAGTGAGTCGAACACGCGGGGGATGGTGACAGATACGCAGTATTTT
TRBV7-8	.	TRBJ2-2	16	.	CASSLVEGGNTGELFF	TGTGCCAGCAGCTTAGTCGAGGGAGGGAACACCGGGGAGCTGTTTTTT
TRBV28	.	TRBJ2-6	15	.	CASSFQGNGANVLTF	TGTGCCAGCAGTTTTCAGGGGAATGGGGCCAACGTCCTGACTTTC
TRBV7-1	few	TRBJ2-2	17	.	CASSKPISAANTGELFF	TGTGCCAGCAGCAAGCCGATATCCGCCGCGAACACCGGGGAGCTGTTTTTT
TRBV7-6	.	TRBJ1-2	15	.	CASSVDSRGDYGYTF	TGTGCCAGCAGCGTCGACAGCCGTGGAGACTATGGCTACACCTTC
TRBV6-1	.	TRBJ2-1	14	TRBD2	CASSEGGSIFGQFF	TGTGCCAGCAGTGAAGGCGGGAGCATCTTTGGGCAGTTCTTC
TRBV11-2	.	TRBJ2-1	16	.	CASSLEGGGGHNEQFF	TGTGCCAGCAGCTTAGAGGGAGGGGGCGGCCACAATGAGCAGTTCTTC
TRBV27	few	TRBJ1-6	14	.	CASRMDSFNSPLHF	TGTGCCAGCAGGATGGACAGTTTTAATTCACCCCTCCACTTT
TRBV6-8	.	TRBJ1-5	13	TRBD1	CASSMTGFQPQHF	TGTGCCAGCAGTATGACAGGGTTTCAGCCCCAGCATTTT
TRBV6-2/TRBV6-3	.	TRBJ2-5	15	TRBD2	CASRPTSGRGETQYF	TGTGCCAGCAGACCGACTAGCGGGAGAGGGGAGACCCAGTACTTC
TRBV7-6	.	TRBJ2-5	11	.	CASSEGETQYF	TGTGCCAGCAGCGAAGGAGAGACCCAGTACTTC
TRBV7-6	few	TRBJ2-1	17	TRBD2	CASSLGFWRGGSNEQFF	TGTGCCAGCAGCTTGGGATTCTGGCGGGGGGGCTCAAATGAGCAGTTCTTC
TRBV24-1	.	TRBJ2-7	15	.	CATSDQTGSYNEQYF	TGTGCCACCAGTGACCAGACAGGCTCCTACAATGAGCAGTACTTC
TRBV6-6	.	TRBJ2-1	16	.	CASSYSPVAAYNEQFF	TGTGCCAGCAGTTACTCCCCGGTAGCGGCCTACAATGAGCAGTTCTTC
TRBV7-2	.	TRBJ2-7	14	.	CASSLAYGADEQYF	TGTGCCAGCAGCTTAGCGTACGGAGCAGACGAGCAGTACTTC
TRBV7-8	.	TRBJ1-2	14	.	CASSLELGRSGYTF	TGTGCCAGCAGCTTAGAGCTCGGGAGGAGTGGCTACACCTTC
TRBV7-2	.	TRBJ2-6	17	.	CASSLVGRASGANVLTF	TGTGCCAGCAGCTTAGTAGGCAGGGCCTCTGGGGCCAACGTCCTGACTTTC
TRBV7-3	few	TRBJ2-1	16	.	CASSLKVAGGNNEQFF	TGTGCCAGCAGCTTAAAAGTGGCAGGGGGGAACAATGAGCAGTTCTTC
TRBV6-1	.	TRBJ1-5	14	.	CASSYRTGNQPQHF	TGTGCCAGCAGTTACCGGACGGGCAATCAGCCCCAGCATTTT
TRBV7-4	.	TRBJ1-2	12	.	CASSADHYGYTF	TGTGCCAGCAGCGCGGACCACTATGGCTACACCTTC
TRBV5-8	.	TRBJ2-5	16	TRBD2	CASSLGSSGSQETQYF	TGTGCCAGCAGCTTAGGGAGTAGCGGGTCTCAAGAGACCCAGTACTTC
TRBV6-1	.	TRBJ1-2	12	.	CAVSRVGYGYTF	TGTGCTGTCTCTAGGGTCGGCTATGGCTACACCTTC
TRBV6-1	.	TRBJ2-1	12	.	CASGSLLREQFF	TGTGCCAGCGGATCTCTTTTGAGGGAGCAGTTCTTC
TRBV7-2	.	TRBJ2-7	19	TRBD1	CASSLAAGQGIAWSYEQYF	TGTGCCAGCAGCTTAGCCGCGGGACAGGGAATTGCGTGGTCCTACGAGCAGTACTTC
TRBV12-3/TRBV12-4	.	TRBJ1-1	11	.	CASSLANEQFF	TGTGCCAGCAGTTTAGCAAATGAGCAGTTCTTT
TRBV7-2	.	TRBJ2-3	14	TRBD2	CASSLAGRTDTQYF	TGTGCCAGCAGCCTAGCGGGTCGCACAGATACGCAGTATTTT
TRBV7-6	.	TRBJ1-2	13	.	CASSFSGDYGYTF	TGTGCCAGCAGCTTTTCAGGGGACTATGGCTACACCTTC
TRBV6-1	.	TRBJ2-3	13	TRBD1	CASSTPGQNTQYF	TGTGCCAGCAGTACTCCGGGACAGAATACGCAGTATTTT
TRBV7-2	few	TRBJ2-1	16	TRBD2	CASSHPGLAVYNEQFF	TGTGCCAGCAGCCACCCCGGACTAGCGGTCTACAATGAGCAGTTCTTC
TRBV7-6	.	TRBJ2-5	16	TRBD2	CASSPIRGGGRETQYF	TGTGCTAGCAGCCCAATCCGGGGCGGGGGAAGGGAGACCCAGTACTTC
TRBV7-2	.	TRBJ1-2	14	.	CASSLGPGAGGYTF	TGTGCCAGCAGCTTAGGGCCAGGGGCCGGTGGCTACACCTTC
TRBV7-3	many	TRBJ2-7	15	TRBD1	CASSLNPGTAYEQYF	TGTGCCAGCAGCCTGAATCCCGGGACAGCCTACGAGCAGTACTTC